These T cell receptor beta chains were read from a single sample in a study of patients and donors after allogeneic stem cell transplantation. TCRdb fed the RT-PCR reads into MiXCR, producing one record per CDR3 protein. The table includes 900,000 to 1,000,000 distinct CDR3 sequences, about a sixth detected once. The sequenced material came from blood, either unsorted or a sorted T cell fraction (not recorded which). The receptors come from a human donor who was either an allogeneic HSCT recipient or a stem cell or donor lymphocyte infusion donor (not recorded which). It is not recorded whose cells these are; they may come from a transplant donor. Both conserved end residues are trimmed from each CDR3. The D gene is left open where the match is weak.

J gene | V gene | D gene | CDR3 length | CDR3 protein
TRBJ2-7 | TRBV10-3 | - | 13 | AISGSMPSPYEQY
TRBJ1-1 | TRBV18 | - | 13 | ASSSIQGGHTEAF
TRBJ2-1 | TRBV2 | TRBD2 | 12 | ASSGMAGVNEQF
TRBJ1-5 | TRBV6-2/TRBV6-3 | - | 9 | ASSQGQPQH
TRBJ2-6 | TRBV20-1 | TRBD2 | 18 | SARSYSGGAFLTGANVLT
TRBJ2-4 | TRBV5-1 | - | 13 | ASSSGAGAKNIQY
TRBJ1-5 | TRBV15 | - | 15 | ATSREWAADSNQPQH
TRBJ1-4 | TRBV12-3/TRBV12-4 | TRBD1 | 13 | ASSLLGQGGEKLF
TRBJ1-4 | TRBV12-3/TRBV12-4 | - | 12 | ASSKTVTNEKLF
TRBJ2-3 | TRBV9 | - | 12 | ASSVGGVDDTQY
TRBJ2-1 | TRBV12-3/TRBV12-4 | TRBD2 | 15 | ASRSLAGGISYNEQF
TRBJ2-5 | TRBV3-1 | - | 14 | ASSQRTKGGQETQY
TRBJ2-6 | TRBV7-6 | - | 16 | ASSLETGTSAGANVLT
TRBJ2-7 | TRBV2 | TRBD2 | 14 | ASSPLPSGGSGEQY
TRBJ2-2 | TRBV12-3/TRBV12-4 | - | 13 | ASSLGRRHTGELF
TRBJ2-7 | TRBV4-1 | TRBD2 | 13 | ASSHLAGANYEQY
TRBJ2-5 | TRBV27 | - | 10 | ASSHTGETQY
TRBJ2-5 | TRBV3-1 | - | 12 | ASSPLLGQETQY
TRBJ2-3 | TRBV6-1 | TRBD2 | 13 | ASSGGLVSTDTQY
TRBJ1-5 | TRBV6-1 | - | 12 | ASSRSRSNQPQH
TRBJ2-5 | TRBV2 | - | 14 | ASSHDRRQVQETQY
TRBJ1-1 | TRBV20-1 | - | 12 | SARDPWGADEAF
TRBJ2-3 | TRBV4-3 | TRBD2 | 16 | ASSQTGLAGVRIDTQY
TRBJ1-1 | TRBV5-1 | - | 8 | ASSAAGAF
TRBJ1-3 | TRBV5-1 | - | 12 | ASSSQGYGNTIY
TRBJ1-2 | TRBV20-1 | - | 14 | SARGPRTGNNYGYT
TRBJ2-3 | TRBV11-1 | TRBD2 | 15 | ASSLVTGGRAADTQY
TRBJ2-7 | TRBV6-1 | TRBD1 | 15 | ASSERRKTGWSYEQY
TRBJ1-2 | TRBV7-3 | - | 13 | ASSPRAGSGYGYT
TRBJ2-1 | TRBV9 | TRBD2 | 13 | ASSHRDYSYNEQF
TRBJ2-7 | TRBV4-1 | - | 11 | ASSQPNHYEQY
TRBJ2-1 | TRBV6-2/TRBV6-3 | - | 13 | ASTDLDRLYNEQF
TRBJ2-1 | TRBV7-8 | TRBD2 | 16 | ASSSYSGLRGGRNEQF
TRBJ2-3 | TRBV7-7 | - | 12 | ASSLAPYADTQY
TRBJ2-3 | TRBV3-1 | TRBD2 | 14 | ASSPALAGGGDTQY